The 13 T cell receptor beta chains below were found in one sample sequenced in a study of T cell repertoires in cytomegalovirus infection. TCRdb re-called the reads through MiXCR, storing one row per CDR3 protein. The sample includes a few hundred thousand distinct CDR3 sequences, roughly 9.5% of them seen just once. What was sequenced was PBMCs. All receptors derive from a human donor in good health (CMV status not recorded). Some clones in this sample may be carry-over from other donors' samples.

This clonotype was detected a few times. This rearrangement joins TRBV4-1 to TRBJ1-2; D ambiguous. The CDR3 consists of 16 residues. V was clipped by 0 bases and J by 4 bases, with 15 bases between them. Germline lookup yields CDR1 MGHRA and CDR2 YSYEKL. CDR3 amino acids: CASSQDLGRSGYGYTF. CDR3 bases: TGCGCCAGCAGCCAAGATCTTGGCAGATCAGGCTATGGCTACACCTTC.

This clonotype was counted many times. The V and J genes are TRBV7-2 and TRBJ2-2; no clear D. The CDR3 loop spans 13 amino acids. CDR1 SGHTA and CDR2 FQGNSA come from the germline V gene. Deletions cut 2 bases from V and 4 bases from J, with 5 bases between. The CDR3 bases are TGTGCCAGCAGCTTAATGATCACCGGGGAGCTGTTTTTT. This sequence encodes CASSLMITGELFF.

This clonotype was picked up many times. This chain joins TRBV28 and TRBJ2-5, with a weak D call TRBD1 (5 bases). The germline CDR1 and CDR2 sequences are MDHEN and SYDVKM. The CDR3 is made up of 15 amino acids. The V end was cut by 1 base, the J end by 4 bases, with 13 bases between. CDR3: CASSLFQGQGETQYF. CDR3 bases: TGTGCCAGCAGTTTATTCCAGGGCCAGGGAGAGACCCAGTACTTC.

The V gene is TRBV10-3, the J gene TRBJ1-1, with 7 bases aligning to TRBD1. Trimming at V came to 6 bases and at J to 5 bases, leaving 6 bases not matched to a gene. This CDR3 has 13 residues. Germline V gene data show CDR1 as ENHRY and CDR2 as SYGVKD. CDR3 region: CAIRGTDLTEAFF. For the CDR3, the DNA is TGTGCCATCAGGGGGACAGACCTGACTGAAGCTTTCTTT.

This clonotype was found a few times. The V gene is TRBV2, the J gene TRBJ1-5; D not certain. The CDR3 runs to 14 residues. Germline assignment: CDR1 SNHLY and CDR2 FYNNEI. V lost 1 base, J lost 3 bases, and 7 bases lay in between. In DNA, the CDR3 is TGTGCCAGCAGTGAAGGGCAGGCCAATCAGCCCCAGCATTTT. It translates to CASSEGQANQPQHF.

This clonotype has at least ten counts. The CDR3 region has the DNA TGTGCCAGCAGCTTAGAGGGTCAGGGGGTAAAGCCCCAGCATTTT. Amino acids: CASSLEGQGVKPQHF. The rearrangement uses TRBV7-2 and TRBJ1-5; 7 nucleotides line up with TRBD1. V lost 1 base and J lost 8; bases outside the gene matches: 8. The length of the CDR3 is 15 residues. Germline CDR1 is SGHTA and CDR2 is FQGNSA.

This clonotype was recorded many times. V and J are TRBV7-2 and TRBJ2-1, with TRBD2 identical over 9 bases. CDR3 length: 12 amino acids. V lost 2 bases, J lost 15 bases, and 5 bases stayed unmatched. CDR1 and CDR2 from the germline V gene are SGHTA and FQGNSA. In nucleotides, the CDR3 is TGTGCCAGCAGCTTAAGGCGGGAGGGCCGGTTCTTC. It yields the protein CASSLRREGRFF.

The J gene is TRBJ1-3, the V gene TRBV20-1; D ambiguous. The V gene lost 1 base and the J gene lost 1 base, with 14 bases spanning the gap. This CDR3 comprises 16 residues. CDR1 is DFQATT, CDR2 SNEGSKA, per germline (reference sequence). CDR3 amino acids: CSARGPVRASGNTIYF. The DNA for the CDR3 is TGCAGTGCTAGAGGACCTGTCCGCGCGTCTGGAAACACCATATATTTT.

This clonotype was counted only a few times. J is TRBJ2-1 and V is TRBV5-1; 8 nucleotides match TRBD2. CDR1 is SGHRS and CDR2 is YFSETQ in the germline V gene. The CDR3 runs 15 residues. V trimming: 0 bases; J trimming: 7 bases; junction bases outside the gene matches: 6. The CDR3, as DNA: TGCGCCAGCAGCTTGGGCCGGGGGGGCCGGAATGAGCAGTTCTTC. Amino acids: CASSLGRGGRNEQFF.

This clonotype was counted ten times or more. This chain links TRBV6-1 with TRBJ2-7, with D possibly TRBD2 on 5 matching bases. The CDR3 sequence is 14 residues long. From germline, CDR1 is MNHNS and CDR2 SASEGT. Trimming removed 5 bases from V and 7 bases from J, with 18 bases in between. The DNA of the CDR3 is TGTGCCAGCAGTTCAAGCGGTCCCTTGGGGGAGCAGTACTTC. Amino acids: CASSSSGPLGEQYF.

This clonotype was seen a few times. The chain employs TRBV28 and TRBJ2-7; tentatively, D is TRBD2 (6 bases). V lost 6 bases and J lost 6, with 18 bases in between. This CDR3 region has 14 residues. CDR1 MDHEN and CDR2 SYDVKM come from the germline V gene. The CDR3 DNA reads as TGTGCCAGCAGCACGGGACTTAGTAAAGGCGAGCAGTACTTC. Its protein is CASSTGLSKGEQYF.

Turning to this clonotype: A single base separates this from a much larger clone, so it may be a read error. The V and J genes are TRBV7-2 and TRBJ2-7, with D hard to call. Germline V gene data show CDR1 as SGHTA and CDR2 as FQGNSA. This CDR3 spans 13 amino acids. The CDR3 sequence: CASSLEFVSELYF. The CDR3 DNA reads as TGTGCCAGCAGCTTAGAGTTTGTCTCCGAGCTGTACTTC.

The chain is built from TRBV15 and TRBJ1-1, with D maybe TRBD1 (5 bases). This CDR3 region has 15 residues. V was cut by 5 bases and J by 1 base, with 14 bases left in between. Germline assignment: CDR1 LNHNV and CDR2 YYDKDF (reference sequence). CDR3 sequence (DNA): TGTGCCACCAGCGCCAGACAGCCCGCGAACACTGAAGCTTTCTTT. Amino acids: CATSARQPANTEAFF.